These 7 T cell receptor beta chains were all obtained from the same sample, sequenced in a study of T-cell reconstitution after alpha-beta-depleted transplantation in children. The authors prepared the TCRbeta library with unique molecular identifiers. TCRdb reanalysed the PCR reads using MiXCR and keeps one entry per CDR3 protein. The top ten hold about 15% of the sample, which has around 490,000 distinct CDR3 sequences, approximately 10% seen once. This specimen consisted of PBMCs, mostly from graft donor cells, obtained 180 days after TCRalphabeta/CD19-depleted stem cell transplant. The receptors stem from a female patient between 2 and 15 years old who had a stem cell transplant for aplastic anemia, so the T cells may come from the graft donor.

This clonotype was detected a few times. The chain couples TRBV24-1 to TRBJ1-1; maybe TRBD1 (6 bases). V was clipped by 4 bases and J by 8 bases, with 13 bases between them. Germline assignment: CDR1 KGHDR and CDR2 SFDVKD. CDR3 length equals 13 residues. The CDR3 reads CATSEPDSKEAFF. The CDR3 DNA is TGTGCCACCAGTGAGCCGGACAGTAAAGAAGCTTTCTTT.

The sample holds one count of this clonotype. The chain combines TRBV6-2 or TRBV6-3 with TRBJ2-7; possibly TRBD1 or TRBD2 for D (5 bases each). V lost 6 bases and J 2 bases, leaving 14 bases between the germline ends. This CDR3 region has 14 residues. Germline loops: CDR1 MNHEY, CDR2 SVGEGT. CDR3 bases: TGTGCCAGCAGCTCTGGGGACGGTCCCTACGAGCAGTACGTC. Its protein product is CASSSGDGPYEQYV.

This clonotype was found many times. Relative to the germline gene, one junction end is altered; a read error may explain this. This chain uses TRBV5-1 with TRBJ1-1; D gene unclear. The germline V gene encodes CDR1 SGHRS and CDR2 YFSETQ. The CDR3 consists of 13 residues. The CDR3 reads CASSPRGYTEAFF. The CDR3 DNA follows: TGTGCCAGCAGTCCCCGAGGATACACTGAAGCTTTCTTT.

This clonotype has a count of ten or more. The chain is built from TRBV20-1 and TRBJ2-5, with TRBD2 identical over 12 bases. This CDR3 has 15 residues. Germline V lookup: CDR1 DFQATT, CDR2 SNEGSKA (reference sequence). J gave up 2 bases and V 2 bases, and 3 bases lay outside the gene matches. CDR3 sequence reads: CSARIGTSGQETQYF. The CDR3 DNA sequence: TGCAGTGCTAGAATAGGGACTAGCGGGCAAGAGACCCAGTACTTC.

This clonotype was seen repeatedly, ten times or more. CDR3 protein: CSARSASGSGTQYF. The DNA of the CDR3 is TGCAGTGCTAGATCGGCTAGCGGGAGTGGTACGCAGTATTTT. V and J are TRBV20-1 and TRBJ2-3; 10 nucleotides align to TRBD2. There are 14 residues in the CDR3. Germline V gives CDR1 DFQATT, CDR2 SNEGSKA (reference sequence). V was pared by 2 bases and J by 8 bases, with 7 bases of the junction left unmatched.

The rearrangement links TRBV29-1 to TRBJ1-1; TRBD1 might be the D (6 bases). Trimming cost V 4 bases and J 0 bases, with 15 bases left between them. CDR1 and CDR2 from the germline V gene are SQVTM and ANQGSEA. The CDR3 runs 15 residues. CDR3: CSVGGGGAMNTEAFF. In DNA, the CDR3 is TGCAGCGTTGGTGGGGGGGGGGCCATGAACACTGAAGCTTTCTTT.

The V call is TRBV14, the J call TRBJ2-3, with 8 bases aligning to TRBD2. The CDR3 covers 17 residues. J was trimmed by 3 bases and V by 2 bases; bases with no gene match: 10. CDR1 and CDR2 from the germline V gene are SGHDN and FVKESK. The chain's CDR3 is CASSQPNLGTRTDTQYF. The CDR3, as DNA: TGTGCCAGCAGCCAACCTAATCTCGGGACTAGGACAGATACGCAGTATTTT.